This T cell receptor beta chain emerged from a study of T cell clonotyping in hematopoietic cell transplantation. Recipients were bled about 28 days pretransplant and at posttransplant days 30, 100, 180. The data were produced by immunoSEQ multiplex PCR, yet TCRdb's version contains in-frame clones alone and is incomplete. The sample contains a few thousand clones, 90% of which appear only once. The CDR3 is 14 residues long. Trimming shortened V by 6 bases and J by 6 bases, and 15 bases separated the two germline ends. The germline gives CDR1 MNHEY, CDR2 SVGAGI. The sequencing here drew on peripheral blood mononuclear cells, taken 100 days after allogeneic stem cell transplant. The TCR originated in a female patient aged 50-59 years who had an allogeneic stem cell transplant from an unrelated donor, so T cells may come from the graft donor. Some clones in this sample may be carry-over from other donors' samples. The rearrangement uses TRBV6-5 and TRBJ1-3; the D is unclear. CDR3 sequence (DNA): TGTGCCAGCAGAGAACGGGCCGACGAAAACACCATATATTTT. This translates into CASRERADENTIYF.